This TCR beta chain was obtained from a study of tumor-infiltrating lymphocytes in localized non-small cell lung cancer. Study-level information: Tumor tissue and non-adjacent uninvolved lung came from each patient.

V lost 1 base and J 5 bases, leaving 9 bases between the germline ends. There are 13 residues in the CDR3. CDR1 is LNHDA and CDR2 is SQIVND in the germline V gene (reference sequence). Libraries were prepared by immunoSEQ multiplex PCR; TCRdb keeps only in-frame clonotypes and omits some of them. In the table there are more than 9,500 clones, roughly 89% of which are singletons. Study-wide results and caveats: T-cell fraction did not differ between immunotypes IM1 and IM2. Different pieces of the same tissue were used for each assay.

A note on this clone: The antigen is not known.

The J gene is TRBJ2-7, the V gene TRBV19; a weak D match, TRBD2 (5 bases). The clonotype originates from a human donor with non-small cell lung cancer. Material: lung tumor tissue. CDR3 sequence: CASSIAGVDEQYF. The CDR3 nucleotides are TGTGCCAGTAGTATAGCCGGGGTCGACGAGCAGTACTTC.